At least ten counts were recorded for the clone carrying this TCR beta chain. Its antigen is not identified. V lost 0 bases to trimming and J lost 5 bases; unmatched junction nucleotides: 17. Germline CDR1 LGHNA, CDR2 YNFKEQ. CDR3 length: 20 amino acids. Amplification from RNA transcripts yielded the TCR beta CDR3 regions. Investigators did first-round RT-PCR with HTBI primers, then second-round multiplex PCR. TCRdb processed the multiplex PCR reads anew with MiXCR; each CDR3 protein has one entry. The sample has about 740,000 distinct CDR3 sequences, around 40% seen once. This entry comes from a study of Graves' ophthalmopathy and Graves' hyperthyroidism. At the level of the study: Untreated patients at initial diagnosis provided peripheral blood. Study conclusions and caveats: The model flagged ophthalmopathy progression at over 60% sensitivity and around 72% specificity.

This chain connects TRBV4-2 to TRBJ2-5; TRBD2 matches at 11 bases. This clonotype was sampled from an adult man with Graves' ophthalmopathy. Sample: peripheral blood. The CDR3 region has the DNA TGTGCCAGCAGCCAAGATCGACTAGCGGGAAGGCAGACGGGGCGGGAGACCCAGTACTTC. Encoded protein: CASSQDRLAGRQTGRETQYF.